This T cell receptor beta chain was retrieved from a study of vaccination effects on CD4 cells after COVID-19. Before sequencing, viral peptide pools were used by the ViraFEST assay to expand antigen-specific CD4+ T cells. Subsequent to a culture period of around 10 days, CD4+ T cells were isolated. Either the mRNA-1273 or the BNT162b2 vaccine was given to participants as two doses. A remark on this clone: Its antigen is unidentified.

The data were produced by immunoSEQ multiplex PCR, yet TCRdb's version contains in-frame clones alone and is incomplete. The sample carries 65,000 to 75,000 clones, 74% recorded once. Germline lookup yields CDR1 SGHRS and CDR2 YFSETQ. Trimming cost V 0 bases and J 4 bases; bases outside gene matches: 11. This CDR3 has 17 residues. The chain links TRBV5-1 to TRBJ2-7; 9 bases are shared with TRBD2. The clonotype comes from a human donor who received a COVID-19 vaccine. Sequencing used CD4+ T cells from PBMCs cultured with HCoV-229E spike peptides, obtained after COVID-19 vaccination. In DNA, the CDR3 is TGCGCCAGCAGCTTGGAGAGTATCGCGGGGGGGCCGTACGAGCAGTACGTC. Translating gives CASSLESIAGGPYEQYV.